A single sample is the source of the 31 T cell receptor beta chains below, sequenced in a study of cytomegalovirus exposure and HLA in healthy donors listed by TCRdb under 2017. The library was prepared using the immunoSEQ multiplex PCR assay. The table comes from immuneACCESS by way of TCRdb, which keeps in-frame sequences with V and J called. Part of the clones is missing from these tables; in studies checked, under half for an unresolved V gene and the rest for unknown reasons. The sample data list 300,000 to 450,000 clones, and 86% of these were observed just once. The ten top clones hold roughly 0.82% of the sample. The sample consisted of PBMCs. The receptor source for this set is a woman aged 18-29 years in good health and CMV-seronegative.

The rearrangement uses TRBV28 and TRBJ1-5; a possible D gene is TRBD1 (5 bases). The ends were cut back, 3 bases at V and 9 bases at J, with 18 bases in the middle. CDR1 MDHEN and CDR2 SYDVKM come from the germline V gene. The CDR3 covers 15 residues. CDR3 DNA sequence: TGTGCCAGCAGTTTCCACGACAGACATCATCCGCCCCAGCATTTT. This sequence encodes CASSFHDRHHPPQHF.

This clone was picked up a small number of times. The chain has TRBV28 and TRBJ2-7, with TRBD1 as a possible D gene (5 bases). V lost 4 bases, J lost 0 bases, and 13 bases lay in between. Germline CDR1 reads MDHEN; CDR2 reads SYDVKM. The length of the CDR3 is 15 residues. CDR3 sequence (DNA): TGTGCCAGCAGTTCACCCAGGGTCCCCTCCTACGAGCAGTACTTC. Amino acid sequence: CASSSPRVPSYEQYF.

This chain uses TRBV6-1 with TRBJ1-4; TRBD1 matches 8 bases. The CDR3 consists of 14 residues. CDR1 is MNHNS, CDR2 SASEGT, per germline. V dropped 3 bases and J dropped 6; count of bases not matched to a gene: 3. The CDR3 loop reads CASSDGTGYEKLFF. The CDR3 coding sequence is TGTGCCAGCAGTGACGGGACAGGATATGAAAAACTGTTTTTT.

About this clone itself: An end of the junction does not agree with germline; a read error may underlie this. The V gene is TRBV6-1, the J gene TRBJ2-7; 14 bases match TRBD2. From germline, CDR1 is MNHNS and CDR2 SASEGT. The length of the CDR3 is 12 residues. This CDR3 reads CASSETSGRGPF. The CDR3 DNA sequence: TGTGCCAGCAGTGAGACTAGCGGGAGGGGCCCATTC.

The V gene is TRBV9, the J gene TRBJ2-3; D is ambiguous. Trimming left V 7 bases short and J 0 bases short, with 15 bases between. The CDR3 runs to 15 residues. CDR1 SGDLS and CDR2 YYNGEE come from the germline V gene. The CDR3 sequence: CASSFSQRSTDTQYF. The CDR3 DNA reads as TGTGCCAGCTCCTTCAGTCAACGCAGCACAGATACGCAGTATTTT.

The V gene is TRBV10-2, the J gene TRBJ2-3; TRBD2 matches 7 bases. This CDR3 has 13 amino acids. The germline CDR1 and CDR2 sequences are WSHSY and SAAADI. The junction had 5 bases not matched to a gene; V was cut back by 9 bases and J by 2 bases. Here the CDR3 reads CASARGITDTQYF. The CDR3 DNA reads TGCGCCAGTGCGCGGGGGATCACAGATACGCAGTATTTT.

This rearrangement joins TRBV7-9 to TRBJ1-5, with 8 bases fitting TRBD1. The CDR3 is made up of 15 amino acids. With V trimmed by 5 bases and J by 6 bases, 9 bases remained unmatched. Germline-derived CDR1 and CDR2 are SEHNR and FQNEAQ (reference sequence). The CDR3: CASSPQGAGGQPQHF. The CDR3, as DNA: TGTGCCAGCAGCCCTCAGGGGGCTGGTGGTCAGCCCCAGCATTTT.

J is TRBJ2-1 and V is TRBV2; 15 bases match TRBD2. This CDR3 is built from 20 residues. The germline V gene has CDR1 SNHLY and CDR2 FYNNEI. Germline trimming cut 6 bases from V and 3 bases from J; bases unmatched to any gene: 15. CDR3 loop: CASSPLPGLAGGPNYNEQFF. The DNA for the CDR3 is TGTGCCAGCAGCCCACTCCCGGGACTAGCGGGGGGACCTAACTACAATGAGCAGTTCTTC.

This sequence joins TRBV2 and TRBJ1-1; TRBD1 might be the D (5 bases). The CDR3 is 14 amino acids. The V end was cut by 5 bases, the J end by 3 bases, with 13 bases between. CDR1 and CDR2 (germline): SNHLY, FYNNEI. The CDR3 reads CASSLGGVDTEAFF. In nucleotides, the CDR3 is TGTGCCAGCAGTCTCGGGGGGGTGGACACTGAAGCTTTCTTT.

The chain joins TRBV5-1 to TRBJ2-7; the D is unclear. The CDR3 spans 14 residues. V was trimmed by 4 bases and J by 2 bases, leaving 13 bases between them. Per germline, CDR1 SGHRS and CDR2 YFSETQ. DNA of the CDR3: TGCGCCAGCAGCGACGGCGGCAGCACCTACGAGCAGTACTTC. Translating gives CASSDGGSTYEQYF.

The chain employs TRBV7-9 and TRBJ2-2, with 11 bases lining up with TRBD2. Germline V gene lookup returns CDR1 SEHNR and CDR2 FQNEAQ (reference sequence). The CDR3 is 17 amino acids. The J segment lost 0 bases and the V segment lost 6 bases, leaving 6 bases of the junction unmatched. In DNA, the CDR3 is TGTGCCAGCAGGATAGCGGGGGGGCCCCCGAACACCGGGGAGCTGTTTTTT. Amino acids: CASRIAGGPPNTGELFF. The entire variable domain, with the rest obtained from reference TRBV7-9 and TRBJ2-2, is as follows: DTGVSQNPRHKITKRGQNVTFRCDPISEHNRLYWYRQTLGQGPEFLTYFQNEAQLEKSRLLSDRFSAERPKGSFSTLEIQRTEQGDSAMYLCASRIAGGPPNTGELFFGEGSRLTVL.

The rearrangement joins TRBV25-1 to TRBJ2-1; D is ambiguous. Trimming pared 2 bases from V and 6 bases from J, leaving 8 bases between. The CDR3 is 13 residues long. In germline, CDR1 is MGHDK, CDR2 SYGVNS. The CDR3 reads CASSENIANEQFF. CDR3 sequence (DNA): TGTGCCAGCAGTGAAAATATAGCCAATGAGCAGTTCTTC.

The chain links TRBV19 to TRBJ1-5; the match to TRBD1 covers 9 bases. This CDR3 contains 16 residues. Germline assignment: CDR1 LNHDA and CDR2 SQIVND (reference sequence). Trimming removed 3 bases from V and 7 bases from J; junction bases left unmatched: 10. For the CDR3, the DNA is TGTGCCAGTAGTATGGCCGGGACAGGGATGAGGCAGCCCCAGCATTTT. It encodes CASSMAGTGMRQPQHF. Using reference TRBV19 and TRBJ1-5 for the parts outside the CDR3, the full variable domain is DGGITQSPKYLFRKEGQNVTLSCEQNLNHDAMYWYRQDPGQGLRLIYYSQIVNDFQKGDIAEGYSVSREKKESFPLTVTSAQKNPTAFYLCASSMAGTGMRQPQHFGDGTRLSIL.

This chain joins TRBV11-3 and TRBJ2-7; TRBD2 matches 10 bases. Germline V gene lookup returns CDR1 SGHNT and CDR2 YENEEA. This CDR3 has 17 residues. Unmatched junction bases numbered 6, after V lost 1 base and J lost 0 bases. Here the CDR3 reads CASSLGKGLAASYEQYF. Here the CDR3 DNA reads TGTGCCAGCAGCTTAGGGAAAGGACTAGCGGCCTCCTACGAGCAGTACTTC.

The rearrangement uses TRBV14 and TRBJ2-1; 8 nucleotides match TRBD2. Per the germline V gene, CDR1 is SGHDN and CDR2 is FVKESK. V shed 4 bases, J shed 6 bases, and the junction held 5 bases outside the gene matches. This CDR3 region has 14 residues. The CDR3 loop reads CASSLSGGGNEQFF. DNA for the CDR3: TGTGCCAGCAGCCTATCGGGGGGGGGCAATGAGCAGTTCTTC.

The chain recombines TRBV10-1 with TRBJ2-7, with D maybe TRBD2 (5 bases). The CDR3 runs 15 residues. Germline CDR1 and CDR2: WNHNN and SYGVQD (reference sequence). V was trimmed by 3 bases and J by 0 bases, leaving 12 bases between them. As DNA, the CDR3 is TGCGCCAGCAGTGAAAAAGTGGGGAGCTCCTACGAGCAGTACTTC. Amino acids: CASSEKVGSSYEQYF.

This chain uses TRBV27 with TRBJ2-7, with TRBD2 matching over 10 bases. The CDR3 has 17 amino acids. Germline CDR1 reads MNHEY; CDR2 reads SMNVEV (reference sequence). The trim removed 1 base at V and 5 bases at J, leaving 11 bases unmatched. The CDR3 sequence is CASSLLKAGGPLHEQYF. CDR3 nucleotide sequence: TGTGCCAGCAGTTTATTAAAAGCGGGAGGGCCTCTCCACGAGCAGTACTTC.

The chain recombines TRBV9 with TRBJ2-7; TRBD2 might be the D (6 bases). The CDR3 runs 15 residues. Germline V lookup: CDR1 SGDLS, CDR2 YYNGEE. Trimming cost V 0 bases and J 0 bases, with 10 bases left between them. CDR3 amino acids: CASSVGGESSYEQYF. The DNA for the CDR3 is TGTGCCAGCAGCGTAGGGGGGGAAAGCTCCTACGAGCAGTACTTC.

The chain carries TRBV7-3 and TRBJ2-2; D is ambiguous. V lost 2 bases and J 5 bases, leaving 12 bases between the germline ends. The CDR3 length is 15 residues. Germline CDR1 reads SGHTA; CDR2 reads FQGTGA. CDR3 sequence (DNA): TGTGCCAGCAGCTTAGCCCCTGACTTAACCGGGGAGCTGTTTTTT. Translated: CASSLAPDLTGELFF. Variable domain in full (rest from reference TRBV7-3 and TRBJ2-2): GAGVSQTPSNKVTEKGKYVELRCDPISGHTALYWYRQSLGQGPEFLIYFQGTGAADDSGLPNDRFFAVRPEGSVSTLKIQRTERGDSAVYLCASSLAPDLTGELFFGEGSRLTVL.

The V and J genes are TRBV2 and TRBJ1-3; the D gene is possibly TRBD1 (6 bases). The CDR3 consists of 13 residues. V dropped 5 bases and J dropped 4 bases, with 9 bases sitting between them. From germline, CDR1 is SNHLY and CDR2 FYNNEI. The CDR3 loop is CASSSDRGNTIYF. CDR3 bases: TGTGCCAGCAGTTCGGACAGAGGAAACACCATATATTTT.

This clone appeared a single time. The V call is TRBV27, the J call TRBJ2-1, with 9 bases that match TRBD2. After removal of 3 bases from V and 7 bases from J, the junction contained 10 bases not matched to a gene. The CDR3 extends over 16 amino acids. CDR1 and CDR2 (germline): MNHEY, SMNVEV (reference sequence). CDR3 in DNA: TGTGCCAGCAGTTTCGGGACTAGCAGCCATGGGAATGAGCAGTTCTTC. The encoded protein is CASSFGTSSHGNEQFF.

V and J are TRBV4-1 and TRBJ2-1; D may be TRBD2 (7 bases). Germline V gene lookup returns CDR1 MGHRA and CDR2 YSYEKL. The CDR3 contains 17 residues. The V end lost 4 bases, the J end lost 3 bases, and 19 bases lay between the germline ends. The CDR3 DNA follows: TGCGCCAGCAGCCCCTATACCCCGGGGGGCGGCTACAATGAGCAGTTCTTC. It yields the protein CASSPYTPGGGYNEQFF.

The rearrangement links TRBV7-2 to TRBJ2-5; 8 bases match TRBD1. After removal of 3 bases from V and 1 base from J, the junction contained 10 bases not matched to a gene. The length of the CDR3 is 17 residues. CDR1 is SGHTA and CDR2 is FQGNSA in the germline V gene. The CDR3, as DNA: TGTGCCAGCAGCTTTTGGAAAGGGGACAGGACCCAAGAGACCCAGTACTTC. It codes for CASSFWKGDRTQETQYF.

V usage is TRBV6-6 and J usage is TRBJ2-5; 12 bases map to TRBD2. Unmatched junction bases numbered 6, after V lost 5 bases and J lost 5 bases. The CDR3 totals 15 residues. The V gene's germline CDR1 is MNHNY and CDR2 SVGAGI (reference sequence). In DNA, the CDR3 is TGTGCCAGCAGTACGACTAGCGGGGGCCAGGAGACCCAGTACTTC. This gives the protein CASSTTSGGQETQYF.

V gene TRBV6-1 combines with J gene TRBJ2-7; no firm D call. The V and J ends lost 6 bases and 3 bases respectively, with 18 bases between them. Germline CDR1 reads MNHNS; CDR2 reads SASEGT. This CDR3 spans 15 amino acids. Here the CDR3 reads CASSADPNSYYEQYF. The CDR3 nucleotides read TGTGCCAGCAGCGCCGATCCTAACTCATACTACGAGCAGTACTTC.

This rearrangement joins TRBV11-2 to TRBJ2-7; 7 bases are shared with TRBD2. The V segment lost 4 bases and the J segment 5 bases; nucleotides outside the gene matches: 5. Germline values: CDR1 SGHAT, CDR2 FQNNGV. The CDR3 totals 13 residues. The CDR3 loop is CASSSRDYNEQYF. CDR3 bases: TGTGCCAGCAGCTCGAGGGACTACAACGAGCAGTACTTC.

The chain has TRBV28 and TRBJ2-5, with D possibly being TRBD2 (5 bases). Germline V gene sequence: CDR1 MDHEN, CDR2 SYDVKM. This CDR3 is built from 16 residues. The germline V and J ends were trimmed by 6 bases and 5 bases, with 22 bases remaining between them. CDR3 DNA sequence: TGTGCCAGCAGCACTCCCCTCACGGAGGTGATCGAGACCCAGTACTTC. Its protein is CASSTPLTEVIETQYF.

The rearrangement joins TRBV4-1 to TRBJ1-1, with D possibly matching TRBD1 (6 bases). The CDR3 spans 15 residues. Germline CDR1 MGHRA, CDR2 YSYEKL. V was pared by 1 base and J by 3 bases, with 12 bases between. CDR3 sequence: CASSQGTVGYTEAFF. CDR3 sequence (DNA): TGCGCCAGCAGCCAAGGGACAGTGGGATACACTGAAGCTTTCTTT.

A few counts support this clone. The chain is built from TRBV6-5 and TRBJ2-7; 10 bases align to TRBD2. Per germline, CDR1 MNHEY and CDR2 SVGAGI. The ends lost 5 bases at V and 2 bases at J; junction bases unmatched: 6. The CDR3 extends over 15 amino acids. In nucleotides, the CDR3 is TGTGCCAGCAGTCCCGGACTAGCGGCAACCTACGAGCAGTACTTC. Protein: CASSPGLAATYEQYF.

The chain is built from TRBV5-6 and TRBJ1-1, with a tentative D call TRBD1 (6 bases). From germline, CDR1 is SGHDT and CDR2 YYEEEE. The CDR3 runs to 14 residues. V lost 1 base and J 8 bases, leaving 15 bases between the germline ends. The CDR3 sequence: CASSLFGTPLEAFF. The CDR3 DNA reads TGTGCCAGCAGCTTGTTCGGGACACCCCTAGAAGCTTTCTTT.

In DNA form, the CDR3 reads TGTGCCACCCTAGCGGGACCCTCAGGGAATGAGCAGTTCTTC. Translated, it gives CATLAGPSGNEQFF. The genes are TRBV2 and TRBJ2-1, with TRBD2 identical over 9 bases. The CDR3 is made up of 14 amino acids. Germline V gene data show CDR1 as SNHLY and CDR2 as FYNNEI. With V trimmed by 10 bases and J by 7 bases, 11 bases remained unmatched.